Below, 20 T cell receptor beta chains from the same sample are listed, as sequenced in a study of T cell responses to AZD1222 COVID-19 vaccine. The repertoire was sequenced with immunoSEQ multiplex PCR; TCRdb's copy has only in-frame clones and lacks some. This table holds fewer than 150,000 clones, over 75% found once. The sample consisted of peripheral blood, taken on day 0 of AZD1222 vaccination. The receptors derive from an adult in good health.

This chain joins TRBV28 and TRBJ2-4, with D perhaps matching TRBD2 (5 bases). CDR1 and CDR2 from the germline V gene are MDHEN and SYDVKM. With 2 bases removed from V and 7 bases from J, the gap between germline ends came to 6 bases. This CDR3 is built from 12 residues. The CDR3 protein is CASSLGLNIQYF. The CDR3 DNA reads TGTGCCAGCAGTTTAGGACTGAACATTCAGTACTTC.

This rearrangement joins TRBV7-2 to TRBJ2-3, with 9 bases lining up with TRBD2. Trimming at V came to 0 bases and at J to 5 bases, leaving 3 bases not matched to a gene. The CDR3 is 15 amino acids. CDR1 and CDR2 (germline): SGHTA, FQGNSA. The CDR3 DNA follows: TGTGCCAGCAGCTTAGCTAGCGGGAGTCAAGATACGCAGTATTTT. Protein product: CASSLASGSQDTQYF.

In regard to this clone: The identical CDR3 is also encoded by other nucleotide sequences in the sample. V is TRBV28 and J is TRBJ1-1; a possible D gene is TRBD1 (5 bases). The V gene lost 6 bases and the J gene lost 8 bases, with 10 bases spanning the gap. This CDR3 has 11 amino acids. Germline V gene sequence: CDR1 MDHEN, CDR2 SYDVKM. The DNA for the CDR3 is TGTGCCAGCAGGGGACGCCCCGAAGCTTTCTTT. The encoded protein is CASRGRPEAFF.

The chain employs TRBV24-1 and TRBJ2-1; D not resolved. V was cut by 3 bases and J by 6 bases, with 5 bases left in between. From germline, CDR1 is KGHDR and CDR2 SFDVKD. The CDR3 spans 12 residues. DNA for the CDR3: TGTGCCACCAGTGATGCTACCAATGAGCAGTTCTTC. It is translated as CATSDATNEQFF.

The count of this clone is one. CDR3 in DNA: TGTGCCAGCAGTGCACGGGACGAATTTTATCCCTACGAGCAGTACTTC. Protein: CASSARDEFYPYEQYF. The chain carries TRBV6-1 and TRBJ2-7, with D perhaps assigned TRBD1 or TRBD2 (5 bases each). The CDR3 spans 16 residues. Germline CDR1 MNHNS, CDR2 SASEGT. The V gene lost 4 bases and the J gene lost 2 bases, with 18 bases spanning the gap.

This rearrangement joins TRBV18 to TRBJ2-3; TRBD2 might be the D (6 bases). The ends were cut back, 1 base at V and 0 bases at J, with 11 bases in the middle. Germline V gives CDR1 KGHSH, CDR2 LQKENI. This CDR3 has 16 amino acids. The CDR3 nucleotides read TGTGCCAGCTCACCACTACTAGCAGCTAGCACAGATACGCAGTATTTT. It yields the protein CASSPLLAASTDTQYF.

The chain couples TRBV28 to TRBJ2-7; D is undetermined. From germline, CDR1 is MDHEN and CDR2 SYDVKM. The CDR3 covers 11 residues. Deletions cut 8 bases from V and 4 bases from J, with 9 bases between. This chain's CDR3 is CASLNQYEQYF. CDR3 DNA sequence: TGTGCCAGCCTCAACCAGTACGAGCAGTACTTC.

This clone showed up just once. The chain is built from TRBV6-5 and TRBJ1-1; the D gene is possibly TRBD1 (5 bases). The germline V and J ends were trimmed by 7 bases and 3 bases, with 18 bases remaining between them. Germline V gene lookup returns CDR1 MNHEY and CDR2 SVGAGI. The CDR3 is made up of 15 amino acids. CDR3 sequence reads: CASKEAGGRYTEAFF. The CDR3 DNA sequence: TGTGCCAGCAAAGAGGCGGGGGGAAGATACACTGAAGCTTTCTTT.

The rearrangement uses TRBV30 and TRBJ1-4; D is ambiguous. Germline CDR1 and CDR2: GTSNPN and SVGIG (reference sequence). Trimming stripped 0 bases from V and 5 bases from J, with 16 bases between. The CDR3 totals 16 residues. This CDR3 reads CAWSVLSAKPNEKLFF. The CDR3 region has the DNA TGTGCCTGGAGTGTACTTTCCGCGAAACCGAATGAAAAACTGTTTTTT.

The V call is TRBV19, the J call TRBJ1-2; tentative D call: TRBD1 (6 bases). Germline V CDR1 and CDR2: LNHDA, SQIVND (reference sequence). The CDR3 totals 13 residues. V lost 6 bases and J 2 bases, leaving 10 bases between the germline ends. The CDR3 coding sequence is TGTGCCAGTAGGGTCGGGGGCAACTATGGCTACACCTTC. It translates to CASRVGGNYGYTF.

V is TRBV19 and J is TRBJ1-2; D gene ambiguous. The CDR3 is 15 residues long. In germline, CDR1 is LNHDA, CDR2 SQIVND (reference sequence). V lost 3 bases and J 5 bases, leaving 16 bases between the germline ends. The CDR3 sequence is CASSIYSGSNYGYTF. The CDR3 region has the DNA TGTGCCAGTAGTATCTATTCTGGATCGAATTATGGCTACACCTTC.

V is TRBV5-4 and J is TRBJ2-7; 8 nucleotides align to TRBD2. The CDR3 extends over 14 amino acids. The V segment lost 2 bases and the J segment 6 bases; nucleotides outside the gene matches: 7. Germline-derived CDR1 and CDR2 are SGHNT and YYREEE (reference sequence). The CDR3 here is CASSFETSAPEQYF. The CDR3 DNA reads TGTGCCAGCAGCTTCGAGACTAGCGCCCCCGAGCAGTACTTC.

The J gene is TRBJ2-4, the V gene TRBV27, with 9 bases fitting TRBD1. The CDR3 has 13 amino acids. Germline V gene data show CDR1 as MNHEY and CDR2 as SMNVEV (reference sequence). V lost 3 bases and J lost 10; bases outside the gene matches: 4. The CDR3 region is CASSLETGGIQYF. DNA for the CDR3: TGTGCCAGCAGTTTGGAGACAGGGGGGATTCAGTACTTC.

The rearrangement joins TRBV6-6 to TRBJ1-5; D may be TRBD1 (5 bases). Trimming removed 7 bases at V and 1 base at J, with 11 bases between. The CDR3 consists of 14 residues. Germline V lookup: CDR1 MNHNY, CDR2 SVGAGI (reference sequence). Here the CDR3 reads CASIKGPSNQPQHF. CDR3 DNA: TGTGCCAGCATCAAGGGGCCGAGCAATCAGCCCCAGCATTTT.

This chain connects TRBV25-1 to TRBJ2-7, with D perhaps given as TRBD1 or TRBD2 (6 bases each). The V gene's germline CDR1 is MGHDK and CDR2 SYGVNS. Trimming took off 1 base at V and 10 bases at J, with 14 bases between the two ends. This CDR3 is 13 amino acids long. The CDR3 protein is CASSESGALSQYF. The CDR3 DNA reads TGTGCCAGCAGTGAATCGGGGGCCCTAAGTCAGTACTTC.

V usage is TRBV10-3 and J usage is TRBJ2-3; possible D gene TRBD1, 6 bases. Germline-derived CDR1 and CDR2 are ENHRY and SYGVKD. The V end was cut by 7 bases, the J end by 4 bases, with 15 bases between. There are 14 residues in the CDR3. The CDR3 coding sequence is TGTGCCATCAAGGGGACATCGGAGGCAGATACGCAGTATTTT. Amino acid sequence: CAIKGTSEADTQYF.

The chain carries TRBV6-5 and TRBJ1-4; TRBD1 agrees at 10 bases. The germline gives CDR1 MNHEY, CDR2 SVGAGI. The CDR3 sequence is 15 residues long. With 2 bases clipped from V and 7 bases from J, the junction kept 4 bases outside the gene matches. CDR3 loop: CASSYPGQGGEKLFF. CDR3 in DNA: TGTGCCAGCAGTTACCCTGGACAGGGGGGTGAAAAACTGTTTTTT.

DNA of the CDR3: TGTGCCAGCAGCTCCTTCGTCCGGGAGAATGAGCAGTTCTTC. Protein sequence: CASSSFVRENEQFF. The rearrangement links TRBV7-3 to TRBJ2-1; D may be TRBD2 (6 bases). V lost 4 bases to trimming and J lost 7 bases, with 14 bases between them. Per the germline V gene, CDR1 is SGHTA and CDR2 is FQGTGA. The CDR3 loop spans 14 amino acids.

This rearrangement joins TRBV18 to TRBJ1-1, with a weak D call TRBD1 (5 bases). Per germline, CDR1 KGHSH and CDR2 LQKENI. The CDR3 is 13 residues long. With 4 bases removed from V and 6 bases from J, the gap between germline ends came to 12 bases. Written as DNA, the CDR3 is TGTGCCAGCTCACTAGAGGGGCGTGCTGAAGCTTTCTTT. As protein: CASSLEGRAEAFF.

The V call is TRBV21-1, the J call TRBJ2-1; the table's D call TRBD2 went unverified against the DNA. TRBV21-1 is reported as a pseudogene. The CDR3 runs to 21 residues. This CDR3 is CASSPPLAGVPRSLFYNEQFF. CDR3 nucleotides: TGTGCCAGCAGCCCCCCCCTAGCGGGAGTCCCTAGGAGTTTATTCTACAATGAGCAGTTCTTC.